This paragraph covers one T cell receptor (beta chain) sequence. Its target is not known. These data belong to a study of graft-versus-host responses after intestinal transplantation. Study-wide background: Every recipient had anti-thymocyte globulin induction and 2 to 4 years of tacrolimus plus steroids. Overall study findings and caveats: Among recipient marrow samples, GvH clones were found; some appeared first in ileum or blood.

The CDR3 covers 16 residues. Trimming cost V 8 bases and J 4 bases; bases outside gene matches: 12. In germline, CDR1 is WSHSY, CDR2 SAAADI. The protocol was immunoSEQ multiplex PCR, while the TCRdb copy is restricted to in-frame clones and leaves out a portion. The sample has more than 70,000 clones; about 90% are singletons. The chain employs TRBV10-2 and TRBJ2-5, with TRBD2 matching over 11 bases. This clonotype was sampled from a human donor who received an intestinal transplant. This specimen consisted of unstimulated CD4+ T cells sorted from spleen or lymph node cells, obtained before intestinal transplant. CDR3 sequence: CASSGIVLAGGETQYF. CDR3 bases: TGCGCCAGCTCCGGCATCGTCCTAGCGGGGGGAGAGACCCAGTACTTC.